This record covers a single T cell receptor (beta chain). With V trimmed by 0 bases and J by 0 bases, 3 bases remained unmatched. Germline-derived CDR1 and CDR2 are SGDLS and YYNGEE. The CDR3 is 16 amino acids. The assay was immunoSEQ multiplex PCR, and TCRdb's table has in-frame clones only and misses some. The profile covers tens of thousands of clones, with approximately 91% appearing a single time and 3% to 3.5% taken by the ten largest. The data stem from a study of T cell changes during pregnancy in multiple sclerosis. This specimen was peripheral blood, taken before pregnancy. This receptor was identified in a female donor with multiple sclerosis, enrolled in a pregnancy study. This sequence joins TRBV9 and TRBJ2-1; TRBD1 matches at 7 bases. CDR3 coding DNA: TGTGCCAGCAGCGTAGGAGGGACAGACTCCTACAATGAGCAGTTCTTC. Its protein is CASSVGGTDSYNEQFF.